A selection of T cell receptor beta chains follows, all from one sample in a study of Graves' ophthalmopathy and Graves' hyperthyroidism. TCRdb independently ran MiXCR on the multiplex PCR reads; one entry per CDR3 protein. Among around 660,000 distinct CDR3 sequences, about two fifths were seen once, and the ten largest hold roughly 3.5%. The sample comprised peripheral blood. All receptors come from an adult man with Graves' ophthalmopathy. Each CDR3 is given with its conserved first and last residue. A D gene is named only where the DNA matches it firmly. Rows give clone size only sometimes, using once, few, many, or a class for an expanded clone.

D gene	V gene	CDR3 length	J gene	clone size	CDR3 protein	CDR3 DNA
-	TRBV20-1	11	TRBJ1-1	-	CSAGAGTEAFF	TGCAGTGCTGGGGCCGGGACTGAAGCTTTCTTT
-	TRBV6-1	14	TRBJ1-1	many	CASSPVSKGAEAFF	TGTGCCAGCAGTCCAGTATCCAAGGGAGCTGAAGCTTTCTTT
TRBD2	TRBV25-1	15	TRBJ2-7	-	CASSGGLAGSDEQYF	TGTGCCAGCAGTGGGGGACTAGCGGGAAGCGACGAGCAGTACTTC
-	TRBV7-9	13	TRBJ2-1	-	CASSLKGNNEQFF	TGTGCCAGCAGCTTAAAAGGGAACAATGAGCAGTTCTTC
TRBD1	TRBV2	13	TRBJ1-2	many	CASRTTGNYGYTF	TGTGCCAGCAGAACGACAGGGAACTATGGCTACACCTTC
TRBD2	TRBV9	18	TRBJ2-2	many	CASSAHPLAGVNTGELFF	TGTGCCAGCAGCGCTCACCCACTAGCGGGAGTTAACACCGGGGAGCTGTTTTTT
-	TRBV2	12	TRBJ1-4	many	CASSDPNEKLFF	TGTGCCAGCAGTGACCCTAATGAAAAACTGTTTTTT
-	TRBV15	15	TRBJ1-1	many	CATSREGRWNTEAFF	TGTGCCACCAGCAGAGAGGGCAGATGGAACACTGAAGCTTTCTTT
-	TRBV4-3	13	TRBJ1-5	few	CASSQDTNQPQHF	TGCGCCAGCAGCCAAGATACCAATCAGCCCCAGCATTTT
-	TRBV12-3/TRBV12-4	8	TRBJ2-5	-	CASRSQYF	TGTGCCAGCAGATCCCAGTACTTC
TRBD1	TRBV20-1	15	TRBJ2-7	few	CSASGGGTGTYEQYF	TGCAGTGCTAGCGGAGGGGGGACAGGGACCTACGAGCAGTACTTC
TRBD2	TRBV12-5	16	TRBJ2-7	-	CASGLVVSGDLYEQYF	TGTGCTAGTGGTTTGGTGGTTAGCGGGGATCTGTACGAGCAGTACTTC
TRBD1	TRBV7-9	14	TRBJ1-1	-	CASSRADRGTEAFF	TGTGCCAGCAGCCGGGCCGACAGGGGGACTGAAGCTTTCTTT
-	TRBV7-3	16	TRBJ2-2	many	CASSLSWGASTGELFF	TGTGCCAGCAGCTTAAGCTGGGGGGCCTCCACCGGGGAGCTGTTTTTT
-	TRBV2	14	TRBJ2-2	-	CASSEKGNTGELFF	TGTGCCAGCAGTGAAAAAGGGAACACCGGGGAGCTGTTTTTT
-	TRBV20-1	12	TRBJ2-2	few	CSASRQFGELFF	TGCAGTGCTAGCCGTCAGTTCGGGGAGCTGTTTTTT
-	TRBV7-8	14	TRBJ2-2	-	CASSSRGSTGELFF	TGTGCCAGCAGCTCGAGGGGGAGCACCGGGGAGCTGTTTTTT
-	TRBV7-9	13	TRBJ1-1	many	CASSLDSGTEAFF	TGTGCCAGCAGCTTGGATAGCGGGACTGAAGCTTTCTTT
-	TRBV10-3	14	TRBJ1-4	-	CASSPTGRNEKLFF	TGTGCCAGCAGCCCGACGGGGCGGAATGAAAAACTGTTTTTT
-	TRBV24-1	13	TRBJ1-5	-	CATSDPEGQPQHF	TGTGCCACCAGTGATCCTGAGGGACAGCCCCAGCATTTT
-	TRBV4-2	17	TRBJ2-1	once	CASSQDHRAGGHNEQFF	TGTGCCAGCAGCCAAGATCATCGAGCAGGCGGCCACAATGAGCAGTTCTTC
-	TRBV27	12	TRBJ2-7	few	CASTDAAYEQYF	TGTGCCAGCACCGATGCAGCTTACGAGCAGTACTTC
-	TRBV29-1	9	TRBJ2-5	-	CSGEQYQYF	TGCAGCGGCGAACAGTACCAGTACTTC
-	TRBV9	14	TRBJ1-6	-	CASSQAVYNSPLHF	TGTGCCAGCAGTCAGGCAGTCTATAATTCACCCCTCCACTTT
TRBD2	TRBV7-9	16	TRBJ2-5	many	CASSSTSGGPQETQYF	TGTGCCAGCAGCTCGACTAGCGGGGGACCGCAAGAGACCCAGTACTTC
-	TRBV7-9	13	TRBJ2-7	many	CASSSWETYEQYF	TGTGCCAGCAGCTCGTGGGAGACCTACGAGCAGTACTTC
-	TRBV7-9	14	TRBJ2-5	many	CASSIRDGVGIQYF	TGTGCCAGCAGTATACGGGACGGAGTGGGGATCCAGTACTTC
-	TRBV5-1	16	TRBJ1-3	few	CASSFQGIDSGNTIYF	TGCGCCAGCAGCTTCCAGGGTATTGACTCTGGAAACACCATATATTTT
-	TRBV7-2	14	TRBJ1-2	many	CASSITDGVGGYTF	TGTGCCAGCAGCATAACGGACGGCGTGGGCGGCTACACCTTC
-	TRBV20-1	12	TRBJ2-3	-	CSAYLRTDTQYF	TGCAGTGCTTATCTTCGCACAGATACGCAGTATTTT
-	TRBV19	14	TRBJ2-7	many	CASSLNRNSYEQYF	TGTGCCAGCAGCTTGAACAGGAACTCCTACGAGCAGTACTTC
-	TRBV6-6	15	TRBJ1-4	-	CAGSYLGLPDEKLFF	TGTGCCGGCAGTTACTTGGGGCTTCCGGATGAAAAACTGTTTTTT
-	TRBV7-9	14	TRBJ2-5	many	CASSDRTAQETQYF	TGTGCCAGCAGCGATCGGACAGCTCAAGAGACCCAGTACTTC
-	TRBV9	15	TRBJ1-4	-	CASSWDTSGLGKLFF	TGTGCCAGCAGCTGGGATACGTCAGGGTTGGGTAAACTGTTTTTT
TRBD2	TRBV2	15	TRBJ2-7	-	CASSLLAGAAYEQYF	TGTGCCAGCAGCTTACTAGCGGGAGCTGCCTACGAGCAGTACTTC
-	TRBV29-1	12	TRBJ1-1	few	CSVARQYNEAFF	TGCAGCGTTGCCCGACAGTACAATGAAGCTTTCTTT
-	TRBV14	16	TRBJ2-5	few	CASSQGAQSFQETQYF	TGTGCCAGCAGCCAAGGGGCACAGAGTTTCCAAGAGACCCAGTACTTC
-	TRBV20-1	14	TRBJ1-6	many	CSARDRGYNSPLHF	TGCAGTGCTAGAGACAGGGGCTATAATTCACCCCTCCACTTT
TRBD2	TRBV7-9	16	TRBJ2-5	-	CASSPGLADQQETQYF	TGTGCCAGCAGCCCAGGACTAGCGGACCAACAAGAGACCCAGTACTTC
-	TRBV7-2	13	TRBJ1-1	-	CASSWTSNTEAFF	TGTGCCAGCAGCTGGACTTCGAACACTGAAGCTTTCTTT
-	TRBV2	12	TRBJ2-7	once	CASSEAAGEQYF	TGTGCCAGCAGTGAAGCGGCAGGTGAGCAGTACTTC
-	TRBV20-1	13	TRBJ2-7	-	CCASSSGPLEQYF	-
-	TRBV19	14	TRBJ2-5	many	CASSIGQPQETQYF	TGTGCCAGTAGTATCGGACAGCCCCAAGAGACCCAGTACTTC
-	TRBV25-1	12	TRBJ2-5	many	CASSGATETQYF	TGTGCCAGCAGTGGAGCAACGGAGACCCAGTACTTC
-	TRBV12-3/TRBV12-4	12	TRBJ2-5	many	CASRFGGETQYF	TGTGCCAGCCGATTTGGGGGCGAGACCCAGTACTTC
TRBD1	TRBV29-1	14	TRBJ1-1	-	CSAVRSTGGTEAFF	TGCAGCGCTGTCAGATCCACAGGGGGCACTGAAGCTTTCTTT
-	TRBV7-2	14	TRBJ2-5	-	CASSTPEDQEAQYF	TGTGCCAGCAGCACCCCAGAAGACCAAGAGGCCCAGTACTTC
-	TRBV19	15	TRBJ1-6	few	CASSIMEGMRSPLHF	TGTGCCAGTAGTATTATGGAGGGGATGCGTTCACCCCTCCACTTT
-	TRBV2	16	TRBJ1-4	many	CASSEGQLPIDEKLFF	TGTGCCAGCAGTGAAGGTCAGCTACCCATTGATGAAAAACTGTTTTTT
-	TRBV7-2	13	TRBJ2-5	many	CASSLGGIETQYF	TGTGCCAGCAGCTTAGGAGGGATCGAGACCCAGTACTTC
-	TRBV7-2	14	TRBJ1-5	-	CASSFDTGNQPQHF	TGTGCCAGCAGCTTCGACACAGGGAATCAGCCCCAGCATTTT
-	TRBV29-1	13	TRBJ1-4	-	CSEAEGGNEKLFF	TGCAGTGAAGCGGAAGGAGGAAATGAAAAACTGTTTTTT
TRBD2	TRBV25-1	17	TRBJ2-7	-	CASSYRSTSGISYEQCF	TGTGCCAGCAGTTACCGGAGTACTAGCGGAATCTCCTACGAGCAGTGCTTC
-	TRBV29-1	13	TRBJ2-5	-	CSLNGGTQETQYF	TGCAGCTTGAATGGCGGCACCCAAGAGACCCAGTACTTC
TRBD2	TRBV19	16	TRBJ2-7	many	CASSIPSGSFSYEQYF	TGTGCCAGTAGTATCCCAAGCGGGAGTTTTTCCTACGAGCAGTACTTC
-	TRBV7-2	13	TRBJ2-5	-	CASSSGRRQTQYF	TGTGCCAGCAGCTCAGGACGCAGACAGACCCAGTACTTC
-	TRBV7-2	13	TRBJ2-5	-	CASSRRAWETQYF	TGTGCCAGCAGCCGACGAGCGTGGGAGACCCAGTACTTC
-	TRBV19	15	TRBJ2-7	-	CASSIDPEGYNEQYF	TGTGCCAGTAGTATCGACCCGGAAGGTTACAATGAGCAGTACTTC
-	TRBV9	15	TRBJ1-5	-	CASSVGDGGYQPQHF	TGTGCCAGCAGCGTAGGGGACGGTGGGTATCAGCCCCAGCATTTT